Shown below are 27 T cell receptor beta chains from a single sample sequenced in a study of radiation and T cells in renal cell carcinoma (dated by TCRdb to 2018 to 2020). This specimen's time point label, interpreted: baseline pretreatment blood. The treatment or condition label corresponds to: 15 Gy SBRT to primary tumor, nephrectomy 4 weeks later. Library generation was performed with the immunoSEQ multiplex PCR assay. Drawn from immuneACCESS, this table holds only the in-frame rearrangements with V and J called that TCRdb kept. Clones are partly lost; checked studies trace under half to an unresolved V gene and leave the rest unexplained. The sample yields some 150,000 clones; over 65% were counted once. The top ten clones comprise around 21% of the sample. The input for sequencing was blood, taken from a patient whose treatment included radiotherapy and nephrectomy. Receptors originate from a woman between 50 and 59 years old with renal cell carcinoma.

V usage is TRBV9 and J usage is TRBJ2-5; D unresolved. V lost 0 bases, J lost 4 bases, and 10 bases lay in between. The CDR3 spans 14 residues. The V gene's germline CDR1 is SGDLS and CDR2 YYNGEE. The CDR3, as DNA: TGTGCCAGCAGCGTAGGGGCGAGTCGAGAGACCCAGTACTTC. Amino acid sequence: CASSVGASRETQYF.

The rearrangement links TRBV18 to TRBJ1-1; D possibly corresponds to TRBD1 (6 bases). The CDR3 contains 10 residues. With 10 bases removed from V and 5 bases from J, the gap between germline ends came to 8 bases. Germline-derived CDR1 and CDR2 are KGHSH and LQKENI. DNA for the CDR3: TGTGCCACCACAGGGACTGAAGCTTTCTTT. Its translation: CATTGTEAFF.

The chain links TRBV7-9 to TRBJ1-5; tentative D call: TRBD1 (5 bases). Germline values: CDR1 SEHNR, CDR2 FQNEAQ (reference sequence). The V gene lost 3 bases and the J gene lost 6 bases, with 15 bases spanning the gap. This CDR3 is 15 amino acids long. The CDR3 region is CASSFGGVARQPQHF. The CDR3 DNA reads TGTGCCAGCAGCTTTGGGGGGGTGGCTCGTCAGCCCCAGCATTTT.

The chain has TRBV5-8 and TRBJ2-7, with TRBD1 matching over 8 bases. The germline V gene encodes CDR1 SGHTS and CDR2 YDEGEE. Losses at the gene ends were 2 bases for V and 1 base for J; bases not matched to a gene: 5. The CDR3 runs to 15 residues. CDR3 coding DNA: TGTGCCAGCAGCTTCGACAGGGGATCATCCTACGAGCAGTACTTC. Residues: CASSFDRGSSYEQYF.

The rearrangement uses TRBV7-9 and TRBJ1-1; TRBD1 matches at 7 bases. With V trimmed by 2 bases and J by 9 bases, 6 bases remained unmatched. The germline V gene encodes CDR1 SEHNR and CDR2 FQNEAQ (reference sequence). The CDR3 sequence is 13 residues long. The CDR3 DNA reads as TGTGCCAGCAGCTTAAGACAGGGCTGGAAAGCTTTCTTT. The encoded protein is CASSLRQGWKAFF.

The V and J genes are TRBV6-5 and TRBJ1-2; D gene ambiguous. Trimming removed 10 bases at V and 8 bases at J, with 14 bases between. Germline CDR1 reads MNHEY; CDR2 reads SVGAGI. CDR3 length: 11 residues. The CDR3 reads CATAVLWGYTF. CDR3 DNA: TGTGCCACCGCCGTATTGTGGGGCTACACCTTC.

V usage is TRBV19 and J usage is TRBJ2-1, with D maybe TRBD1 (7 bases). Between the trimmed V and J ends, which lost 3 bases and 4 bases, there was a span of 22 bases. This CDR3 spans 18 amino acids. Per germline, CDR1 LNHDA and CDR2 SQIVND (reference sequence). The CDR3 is CASSIRGTAETIYNEQFF. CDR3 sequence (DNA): TGTGCCAGTAGTATTCGGGGGACAGCCGAAACAATTTACAATGAGCAGTTCTTC. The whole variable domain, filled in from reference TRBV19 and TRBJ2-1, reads DGGITQSPKYLFRKEGQNVTLSCEQNLNHDAMYWYRQDPGQGLRLIYYSQIVNDFQKGDIAEGYSVSREKKESFPLTVTSAQKNPTAFYLCASSIRGTAETIYNEQFFGPGTRLTVL.

Here the CDR3 DNA reads TGCGCCAGCAGCCAGGACTCGAACACCGGGGAGCTGTTTTTT. Encoded protein: CASSQDSNTGELFF. The chain uses TRBV4-3 and TRBJ2-2; a weak D match, TRBD2 (5 bases). From germline, CDR1 is LGHNA and CDR2 YSLEER. This CDR3 is built from 14 residues. V shed 3 bases and J shed 0 bases, with 5 bases lying between them.

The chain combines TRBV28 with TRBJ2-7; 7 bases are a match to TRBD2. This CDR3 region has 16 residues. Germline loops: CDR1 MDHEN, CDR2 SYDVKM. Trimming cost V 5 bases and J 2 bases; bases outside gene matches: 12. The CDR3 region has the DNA TGTGCCAGCAGTCCCCGAGGGCGGGGGAGTCCCTACGAGCAGTACTTC. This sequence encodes CASSPRGRGSPYEQYF.

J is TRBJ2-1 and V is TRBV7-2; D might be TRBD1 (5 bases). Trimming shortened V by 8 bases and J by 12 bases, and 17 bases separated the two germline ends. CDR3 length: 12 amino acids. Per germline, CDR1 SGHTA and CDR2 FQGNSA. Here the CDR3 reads CASGTRQGGQFF. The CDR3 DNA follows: TGTGCCAGCGGAACGCGGCAGGGCGGGCAGTTCTTC.

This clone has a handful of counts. CDR3 residues: CASSLSHSPLHF. The CDR3 bases are TGTGCCAGCAGCCTTTCCCATTCACCCCTCCACTTT. The rearrangement links TRBV14 to TRBJ1-6; the D is unclear. The V end was cut by 4 bases, the J end by 8 bases, with 6 bases between. The CDR3 sequence is 12 residues long. CDR1 is SGHDN and CDR2 is FVKESK in the germline V gene.

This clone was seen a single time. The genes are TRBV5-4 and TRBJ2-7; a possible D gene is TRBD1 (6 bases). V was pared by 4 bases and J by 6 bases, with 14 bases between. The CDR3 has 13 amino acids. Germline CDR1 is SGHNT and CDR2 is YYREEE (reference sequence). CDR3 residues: CASSGTQGFEQYF. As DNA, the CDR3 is TGTGCCAGCAGCGGAACACAGGGTTTCGAGCAGTACTTC.

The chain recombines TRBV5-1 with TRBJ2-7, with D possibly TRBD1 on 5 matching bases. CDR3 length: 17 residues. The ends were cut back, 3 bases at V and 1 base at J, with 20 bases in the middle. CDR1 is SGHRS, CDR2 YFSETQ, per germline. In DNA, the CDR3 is TGCGCCAGCAGCTACGGACAACGACTTGTATCGTCCTACGAGCAGTACTTC. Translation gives CASSYGQRLVSSYEQYF.

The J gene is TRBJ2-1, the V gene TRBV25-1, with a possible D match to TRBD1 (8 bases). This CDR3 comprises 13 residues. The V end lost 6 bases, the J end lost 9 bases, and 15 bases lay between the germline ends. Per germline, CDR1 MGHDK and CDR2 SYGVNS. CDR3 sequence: CASRETGGVEQFF. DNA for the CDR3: TGTGCCAGCAGAGAAACAGGGGGGGTTGAGCAGTTCTTC.

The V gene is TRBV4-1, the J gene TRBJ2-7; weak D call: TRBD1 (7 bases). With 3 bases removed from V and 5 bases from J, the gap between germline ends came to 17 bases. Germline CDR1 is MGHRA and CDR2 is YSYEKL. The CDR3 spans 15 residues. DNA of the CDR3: TGCGCCAGCAGCCAGAGGAGGGGGCTGCGTGACGAGCAGTACTTC. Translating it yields CASSQRRGLRDEQYF.

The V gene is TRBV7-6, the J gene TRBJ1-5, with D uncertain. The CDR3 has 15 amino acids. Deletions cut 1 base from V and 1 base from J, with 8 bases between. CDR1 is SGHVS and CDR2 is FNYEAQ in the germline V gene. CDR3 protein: CASSLGTLSNQPQHF. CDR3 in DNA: TGTGCCAGCAGCTTAGGGACTCTAAGCAATCAGCCCCAGCATTTT.

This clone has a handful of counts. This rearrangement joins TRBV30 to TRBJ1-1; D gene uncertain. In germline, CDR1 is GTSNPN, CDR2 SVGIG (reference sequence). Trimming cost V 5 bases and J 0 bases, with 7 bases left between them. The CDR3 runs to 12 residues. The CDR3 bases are TGTGCCTGGGGTTCCATGAACACTGAAGCTTTCTTT. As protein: CAWGSMNTEAFF.

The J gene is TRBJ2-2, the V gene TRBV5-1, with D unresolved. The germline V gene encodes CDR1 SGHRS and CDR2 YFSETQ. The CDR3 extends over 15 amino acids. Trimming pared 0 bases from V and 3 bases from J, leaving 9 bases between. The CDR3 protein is CASSLAVPDTGELFF. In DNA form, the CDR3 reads TGCGCCAGCAGCTTGGCGGTCCCGGACACCGGGGAGCTGTTTTTT.

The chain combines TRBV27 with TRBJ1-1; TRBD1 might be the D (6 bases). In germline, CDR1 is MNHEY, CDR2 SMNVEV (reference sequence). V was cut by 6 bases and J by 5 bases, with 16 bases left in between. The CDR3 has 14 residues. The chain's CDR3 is CASRFLTGPTEAFF. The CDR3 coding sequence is TGTGCCAGCAGATTCCTTACAGGGCCGACTGAAGCTTTCTTT.

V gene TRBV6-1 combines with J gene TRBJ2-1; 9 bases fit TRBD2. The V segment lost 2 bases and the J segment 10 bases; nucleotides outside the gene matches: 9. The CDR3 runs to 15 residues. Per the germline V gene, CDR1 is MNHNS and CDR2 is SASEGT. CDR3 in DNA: TGTGCCAGCAGTGAAAGCTCGGAGCTAGCGGGAGAGCAGTTCTTC. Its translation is CASSESSELAGEQFF.

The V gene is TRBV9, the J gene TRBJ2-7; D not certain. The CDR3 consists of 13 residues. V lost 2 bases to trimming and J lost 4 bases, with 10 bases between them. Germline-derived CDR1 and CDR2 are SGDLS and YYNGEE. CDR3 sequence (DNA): TGTGCCAGCAGCGTTTGGGTGGGTTACGAGCAGTACTTC. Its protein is CASSVWVGYEQYF.

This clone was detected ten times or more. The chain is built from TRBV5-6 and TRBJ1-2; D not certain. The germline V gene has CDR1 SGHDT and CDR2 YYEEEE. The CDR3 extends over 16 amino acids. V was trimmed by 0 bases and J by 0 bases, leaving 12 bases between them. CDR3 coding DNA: TGTGCCAGCAGCTTGGCCGGCCTTGCAGCTAACTATGGCTACACCTTC. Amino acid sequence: CASSLAGLAANYGYTF.

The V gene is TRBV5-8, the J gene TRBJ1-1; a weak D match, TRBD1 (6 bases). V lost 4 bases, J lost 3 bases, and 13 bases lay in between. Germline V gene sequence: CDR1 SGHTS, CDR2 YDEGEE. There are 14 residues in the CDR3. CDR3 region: CASSLQGRDTEAFF. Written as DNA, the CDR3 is TGTGCCAGCAGCCTGCAGGGGAGGGACACTGAAGCTTTCTTT.

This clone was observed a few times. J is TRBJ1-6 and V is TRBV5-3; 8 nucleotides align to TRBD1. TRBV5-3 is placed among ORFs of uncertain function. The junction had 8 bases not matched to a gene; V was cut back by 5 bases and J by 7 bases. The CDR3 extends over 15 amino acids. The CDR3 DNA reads TGTGCCAGAAGTCCTCTTACAGGGGGAAATTCACCCCTCCACTTT. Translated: CARSPLTGGNSPLHF.

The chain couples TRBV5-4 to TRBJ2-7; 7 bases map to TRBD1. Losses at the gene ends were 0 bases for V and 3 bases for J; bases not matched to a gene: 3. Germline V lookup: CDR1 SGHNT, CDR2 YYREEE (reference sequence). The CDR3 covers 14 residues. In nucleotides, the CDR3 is TGTGCCAGCAGCTTGGGTCGACAGGGCTACGAGCAGTACTTC. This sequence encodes CASSLGRQGYEQYF.

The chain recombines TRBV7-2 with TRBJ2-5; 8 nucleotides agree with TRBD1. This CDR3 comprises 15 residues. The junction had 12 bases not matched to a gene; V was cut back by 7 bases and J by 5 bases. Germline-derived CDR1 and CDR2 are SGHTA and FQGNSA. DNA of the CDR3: TGTGCCAGCACGGAGCAGGGGGCTATCGATGAGACCCAGTACTTC. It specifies CASTEQGAIDETQYF.

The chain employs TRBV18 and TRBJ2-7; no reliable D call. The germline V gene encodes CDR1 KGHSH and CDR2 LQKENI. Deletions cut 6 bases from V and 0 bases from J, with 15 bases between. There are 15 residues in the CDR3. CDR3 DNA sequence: TGTGCCAGCTCCGAAGGATCCGGGTCCTCCTACGAGCAGTACTTC. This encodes CASSEGSGSSYEQYF.